Each of the 15 T cell receptor beta chains below was sequenced from the same sample in a study of control samples from healthy donors and cancer patients. Sequenced by immunoSEQ multiplex PCR; TCRdb stores in-frame clones only, minus some. This sample's clone table lists roughly 200,000 clones. Sequencing was performed on blood. The source is a woman in her thirties in good health.

The V and J genes are TRBV6-5 and TRBJ1-2; D possibly corresponds to TRBD1 (5 bases). The germline V and J ends were trimmed by 6 bases and 8 bases, with 13 bases remaining between them. Germline V gene lookup returns CDR1 MNHEY and CDR2 SVGAGI. The CDR3 loop spans 12 amino acids. In nucleotides, the CDR3 is TGTGCCAGCAGAAGAGGCGGGGGGGGCTACACCTTC. Translated: CASRRGGGGYTF.

The genes are TRBV9 and TRBJ2-5; TRBD1 aligns across 7 bases. CDR3 length: 14 amino acids. Looked up from germline, CDR1 is SGDLS and CDR2 is YYNGEE. Trimming cost V 4 bases and J 3 bases; bases outside gene matches: 6. CDR3 residues: CASSQQQGEETQYF. In DNA, the CDR3 is TGTGCCAGCAGCCAGCAGCAGGGGGAAGAGACCCAGTACTTC.

V gene TRBV29-1 combines with J gene TRBJ1-2; D is unclear. The V end lost 0 bases, the J end lost 4 bases, and 6 bases lay between the germline ends. The CDR3 sequence is 12 residues long. CDR1 and CDR2 from the germline V gene are SQVTM and ANQGSEA. The CDR3, as DNA: TGCAGCGTTGAAGACAGGCCCTATGGCTACACCTTC. Translation: CSVEDRPYGYTF.

The V gene is TRBV10-2, the J gene TRBJ1-5; D call uncertain. The germline gives CDR1 WSHSY, CDR2 SAAADI. The ends were cut back, 2 bases at V and 0 bases at J, with 8 bases in the middle. This CDR3 spans 15 amino acids. CDR3 region: CASSERAGSNQPQHF. DNA for the CDR3: TGCGCCAGCAGTGAGAGAGCGGGTAGCAATCAGCCCCAGCATTTT.

This rearrangement joins TRBV7-9 to TRBJ1-2; D unresolved. Germline loops: CDR1 SEHNR, CDR2 FQNEAQ (reference sequence). The CDR3 has 17 residues. Trimming cost V 3 bases and J 8 bases, with 25 bases left between them. CDR3 nucleotide sequence: TGTGCCAGCAGCTTTTCCCCCAGGACGCGCAACTTAGGGGGCTACACCTTC. As protein: CASSFSPRTRNLGGYTF.

The genes are TRBV27 and TRBJ2-2; D is perhaps TRBD2 (5 bases). CDR1 and CDR2 from the germline V gene are MNHEY and SMNVEV (reference sequence). This CDR3 has 13 amino acids. V was trimmed by 2 bases and J by 13 bases, leaving 14 bases between them. The CDR3 coding sequence is TGTGCCAGCAGTTTAAGTCGAGGGTCTTGGCTGTTTTTT. It encodes CASSLSRGSWLFF.

V is TRBV18 and J is TRBJ2-7; 8 bases match TRBD1. Germline loops: CDR1 KGHSH, CDR2 LQKENI. This CDR3 region has 14 residues. V trimming: 6 bases; J trimming: 3 bases; junction bases outside the gene matches: 7. CDR3 in DNA: TGTGCCAGCTCCCAGGGACAGGTCCTCTACGAGCAGTACTTC. This gives the protein CASSQGQVLYEQYF.

This chain joins TRBV23-1 and TRBJ1-2; D possibly corresponds to TRBD1 (5 bases). TRBV23-1 is marked as an open reading frame, function uncertain. There are 13 residues in the CDR3. With 4 bases removed from V and 9 bases from J, the gap between germline ends came to 15 bases. CDR3 amino acids: CASSRTYRSRYTF. Here the CDR3 DNA reads TGCGCCAGCAGTCGAACTTACAGGAGCCGCTACACCTTC.

The V call is TRBV10-3, the J call TRBJ1-3; no clear D gene. V shed 6 bases and J shed 0 bases, with 9 bases lying between them. Germline-derived CDR1 and CDR2 are ENHRY and SYGVKD. The CDR3 is 14 amino acids. CDR3 nucleotide sequence: TGTGCCATCAGACCGGCAGGCTCTGGAAACACCATATATTTT. The encoded protein is CAIRPAGSGNTIYF.

The chain joins TRBV5-1 to TRBJ2-7, with unresolved D. The CDR3 sequence is 15 residues long. V lost 0 bases to trimming and J lost 2 bases, with 12 bases between them. In germline, CDR1 is SGHRS, CDR2 YFSETQ. CDR3 loop: CASSLDRVDTYEQYF. CDR3 nucleotide sequence: TGCGCCAGCAGCTTGGATCGGGTGGATACCTACGAGCAGTACTTC.

J is TRBJ1-2 and V is TRBV5-1, with D maybe TRBD1 (5 bases). Germline-derived CDR1 and CDR2 are SGHRS and YFSETQ. The CDR3 is 15 amino acids. V was pared by 4 bases and J by 5 bases, with 18 bases between. CDR3 region: CASSLEVGAGYGYTF. The CDR3 DNA reads as TGCGCCAGCAGCCTAGAGGTCGGGGCGGGATATGGCTACACCTTC.

This sequence joins TRBV27 and TRBJ2-1; D assignment may be TRBD1 or TRBD2 (5 bases each). V was trimmed by 2 bases and J by 8 bases, leaving 7 bases between them. This CDR3 has 12 amino acids. Germline V CDR1 and CDR2: MNHEY, SMNVEV (reference sequence). Here the CDR3 DNA reads TGTGCCAGCAGTTTAAGGGACCATGAGCAGTTCTTC. It translates to CASSLRDHEQFF.

The chain uses TRBV28 and TRBJ2-7, with unresolved D. Trimming shortened V by 6 bases and J by 3 bases, and 9 bases separated the two germline ends. The CDR3 spans 12 residues. Germline CDR1 is MDHEN and CDR2 is SYDVKM. As DNA, the CDR3 is TGTGCCAGCAGATTTAGTCTCTACGAGCAGTACTTC. This sequence encodes CASRFSLYEQYF.

V is TRBV3-1 (or the pseudogene TRBV3-2) and J is TRBJ1-5; D is possibly TRBD1 (5 bases). Trimming took 4 bases from V and 8 from J, leaving 18 bases between them. Germline V gene lookup returns CDR1 LGHDT and CDR2 YNNKEL (reference sequence). The CDR3 totals 15 residues. The CDR3 DNA reads TGTGCCAGCAGCCTGGGGCAGTTAAGGTGGGAGCCCCAGCATTTT. Residues: CASSLGQLRWEPQHF.

This rearrangement joins TRBV28 to TRBJ1-2; D not resolved. The CDR3 has 15 amino acids. Trimming removed 5 bases from V and 6 bases from J, with 19 bases in between. Germline V gives CDR1 MDHEN, CDR2 SYDVKM. Written as DNA, the CDR3 is TGTGCCAGCAGTGTTGGGTCTACGAGAACCCATGGCTACACCTTC. Encoded protein: CASSVGSTRTHGYTF.